This T cell receptor beta chain was captured in a study of blood T cell repertoires in COVID-19. Study-wide context: The United States, Italy and Spain were the sources of the acute and convalescent COVID-19 samples. T cells, B-cell-depleted T cells, or PBMCs provided the cDNA or gDNA that served as material.

Per the study methods: Amplified reference gene primers provided the basis for estimating nucleated cell counts. Sequencing used immunoSEQ multiplex PCR; TCRdb keeps in-frame clones, though not all of them. V and J calls and clone size are given by that table; D and trimming were obtained from the DNA. The sample holds 210,000 or so clones, about 83% seen once. The material sequenced was peripheral blood. The clonotype comes from a man between 45 and 60 years old with active or convalescent COVID-19.

CDR3 residues: CASSFGLNTGELFF. The CDR3 coding sequence is TGTGCCAGCAGCTTCGGACTTAACACCGGGGAGCTGTTTTTT. The J gene is TRBJ2-2, the V gene TRBV5-5, with D perhaps TRBD2 (5 bases). With 2 bases removed from V and 2 bases from J, the gap between germline ends came to 7 bases. Per the germline V gene, CDR1 is SGHKS and CDR2 is YYEKEE (reference sequence). This CDR3 has 14 amino acids.